The sequence of this T cell receptor (beta chain) was determined in a study of blood T cells in healthy people across ages. Study results and caveats: In long-lived donors, naive CD4+ cell counts and diversity exceeded those of aged donors.

The CDR3 length is 15 residues. Trimming took 3 bases from V and 5 from J; bases not matched to a gene: 7. Germline values: CDR1 DFQATT, CDR2 SNEGSKA (reference sequence). Points on this clonotype: Antigen unknown.

The authors ran a second PCR of 7 to 11 cycles using a sample-barcoded 5' primer and a J-beta primer mix. Researchers report that each sample yielded at least 2.5 million CDR3-containing paired-end reads. TCRdb recomputed calls from the 5' RACE reads with MiXCR, one row per CDR3 protein. In the table there are more than 800,000 distinct CDR3 sequences, under 30% of which are singletons. This receptor was obtained from a woman of 80 years or more in good health. The J gene is TRBJ2-3, the V gene TRBV20-1; 11 bases agree with TRBD1. Sequencing was done on a sample of blood. The CDR3: CSASAVGQGVDTQYF. CDR3 DNA: TGCAGTGCTAGTGCTGTGGGACAGGGGGTAGATACGCAGTATTTT.